This paragraph covers one TCR beta chain sequence. Its specific antigen is unknown. It has no much larger one-base neighbor in the sample; base qualities were not kept. The roughly 42 donors, aged roughly 6 to 95 years, were systemically healthy Caucasian individuals from Russia. Each donor gave 8 to 10 milliliters of peripheral blood, drawn into EDTA-treated Vacutainer tubes. PBMCs were isolated by Ficoll-Paque density-gradient centrifugation, with at least 6.5 million obtained per sample. Trizol reagent was used to extract total RNA from the PBMCs, yielding at least 6 micrograms per sample. For every donor, an aliquot of PBMCs went through flow cytometry to measure the percentages of naive CD45RAhigh/CD27high T cells. The data derive from a study of blood T cells in healthy people across ages (dated by TCRdb to the mid-2010s). Looking at the study overall: In model experiments, template switching captured roughly one uniquely barcoded TCR beta cDNA molecule for every two T cells. For two donors (one aged 18 to 29 and one aged 80 or older), the study analyzed two additional independent replicas of 1 million unique cDNA reads from the same blood draw. To track age-related changes in TCR beta repertoire diversity, the study relied on deep sequencing normalized with unique cDNA molecular identifiers. To avoid experimental bias, donors of different ages were spread randomly across the sequencing lanes. The donors were divided into four age groups: young (average approximately 16 years), middle-aged (about 40), aged (approximately 62) and long-lived (about 80).

The library was built by means of 5' RACE. TCRdb shows the sequencer as Illumina HiSeq 2500. The second PCR ran for roughly 7 to 11 cycles and used a J-beta primer mix along with a sample-barcoded 5' primer. A template-switch 5' adaptor carrying 12 random nucleotides introduced a unique molecular identifier onto each TCR beta cDNA molecule. At least 2.5 million CDR3-containing paired-end reads were obtained from each sample. All of the RNA was converted into first-strand cDNA using the Mint cDNA synthesis kit, with a TRBC-specific oligonucleotide serving as the primer. Following uracil-DNA glycosylase treatment, a first 18-cycle PCR with universal primers M1SS and BC2_uni_R was performed on all cDNA. The published analysis was carried out like this. Normalization of each sample was performed by random selection of 1 million high-quality reads, each carrying a distinct molecular identifier. Reads sharing molecular identifiers were discarded rather than binned into consensus sequences. MiTCR, with a Q25 quality threshold and the strictest error-elimination algorithm, was used for CDR3 identification, clonotype clustering and error correction. A nonparametric unseen species model using Euler transformation provided a lower-bound estimate of total TCR beta diversity. TCRdb reworked the public reads: Q25 trimming with fastp, MiXCR clone assembly, productive beta chains retained. A single entry per CDR3 protein holds the most common genes and DNA from its merged rows. It is TCRdb's table, rather than the study itself, that gives the V and J calls and clone size. The sample contains under 950,000 distinct CDR3 sequences, 20% to 25% of them found a single time. The biggest ten clones account for less than 25% of the sample.

Summary of the overall study and its limitations: Because profiling used bulk unsorted PBMCs, naive and antigen-experienced compartments could not be compared conclusively. As age increased, observed TCR beta diversity per million T cells dropped in a roughly linear way, and a significant reduction was already evident by age approximately 40. Because the CMV infection status of the donors was unknown, age-related changes in expanded clonotypes may potentially have been confounded. Compared with the aged group, more naive CD4+ T cells, fewer expanded clones and increased TCR diversity were shown by the long-lived group, suggesting age selection. The percentage of naive T cells measured by flow cytometry correlated strongly with observed TCR beta diversity. Estimates of total diversity based on one million sequenced T cells were considered lower bounds and underestimates.

The germline V gene gives CDR1 as SQVTM and CDR2 as ANQGSEA. Trimming removed 4 bases from V and 4 bases from J, leaving 9 bases between the germline ends. Including cysteine and phenylalanine, the CDR3 has 12 amino acids. The kept DNA is CDR3 alone, 36 bases in frame from the first base. The sequenced sample consisted of blood. The TCR comes from an older man in good health. The rearrangement joined TRBV29-1 to TRBJ2-3; TRBD1 is possibly the D segment (5 matching bases). The CDR3 here reads CSVGQISDTQYF. The DNA sequence is TGCAGCGTTGGACAGATTTCAGATACGCAGTATTTT.